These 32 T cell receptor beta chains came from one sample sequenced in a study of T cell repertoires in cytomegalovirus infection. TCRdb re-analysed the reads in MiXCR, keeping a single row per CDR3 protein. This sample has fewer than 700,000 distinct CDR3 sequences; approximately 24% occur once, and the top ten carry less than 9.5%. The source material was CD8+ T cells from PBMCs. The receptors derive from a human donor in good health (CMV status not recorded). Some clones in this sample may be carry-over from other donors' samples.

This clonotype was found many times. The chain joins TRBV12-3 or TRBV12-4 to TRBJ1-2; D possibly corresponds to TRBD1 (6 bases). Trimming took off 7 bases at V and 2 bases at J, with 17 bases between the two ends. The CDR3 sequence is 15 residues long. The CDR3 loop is CASTLQGTTNYGYTF. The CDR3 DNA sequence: TGTGCCAGCACTCTTCAGGGGACAACGAACTATGGCTACACCTTC.

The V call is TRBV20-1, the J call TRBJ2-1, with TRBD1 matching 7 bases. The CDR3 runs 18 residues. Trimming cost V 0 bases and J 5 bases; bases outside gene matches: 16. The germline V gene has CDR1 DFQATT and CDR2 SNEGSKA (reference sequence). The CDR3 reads CSARDMALWDSANNEQFF. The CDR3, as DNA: TGCAGTGCTAGAGATATGGCTTTATGGGACAGCGCAAACAATGAGCAGTTCTTC.

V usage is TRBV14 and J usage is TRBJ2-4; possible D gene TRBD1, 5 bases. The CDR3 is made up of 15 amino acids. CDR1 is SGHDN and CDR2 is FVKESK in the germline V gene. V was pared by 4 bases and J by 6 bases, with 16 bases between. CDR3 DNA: TGTGCCAGCAGCCCAGGTGACAGACTGGGAAACATTCAGTACTTC. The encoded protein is CASSPGDRLGNIQYF.

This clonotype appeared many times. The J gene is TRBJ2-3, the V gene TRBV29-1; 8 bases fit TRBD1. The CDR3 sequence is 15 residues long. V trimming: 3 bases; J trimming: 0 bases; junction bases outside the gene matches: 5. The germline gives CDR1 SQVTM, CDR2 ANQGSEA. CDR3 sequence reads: CSVDRQGASTDTQYF. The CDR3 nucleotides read TGCAGCGTTGATCGTCAGGGGGCCAGCACAGATACGCAGTATTTT.

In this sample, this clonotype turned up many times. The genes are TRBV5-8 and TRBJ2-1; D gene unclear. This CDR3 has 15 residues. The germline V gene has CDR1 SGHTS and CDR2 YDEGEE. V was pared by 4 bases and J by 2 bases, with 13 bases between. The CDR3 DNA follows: TGTGCCAGCAGCATACCACCGGTCACCTACAATGAGCAGTTCTTC. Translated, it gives CASSIPPVTYNEQFF.

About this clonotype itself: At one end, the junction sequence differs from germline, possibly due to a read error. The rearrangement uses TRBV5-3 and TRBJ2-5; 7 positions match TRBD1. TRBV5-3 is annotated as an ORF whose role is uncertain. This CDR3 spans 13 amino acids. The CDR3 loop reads CASTGTAQETQCF. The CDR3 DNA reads TGTGCCAGCACCGGGACAGCCCAAGAGACCCAGTGCTTC.

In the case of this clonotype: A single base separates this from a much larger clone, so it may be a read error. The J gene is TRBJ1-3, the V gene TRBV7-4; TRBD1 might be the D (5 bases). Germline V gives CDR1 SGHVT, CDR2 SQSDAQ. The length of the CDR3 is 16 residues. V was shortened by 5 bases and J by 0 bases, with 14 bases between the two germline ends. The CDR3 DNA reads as TGTGCCAGCAGCGAAAGGACAACCAACTCTGGAAACACCATATATTTT. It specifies CASSERTTNSGNTIYF.

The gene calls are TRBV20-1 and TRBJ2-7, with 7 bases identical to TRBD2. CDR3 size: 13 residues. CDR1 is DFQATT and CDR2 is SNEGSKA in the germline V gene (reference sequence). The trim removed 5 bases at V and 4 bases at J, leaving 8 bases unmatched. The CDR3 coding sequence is TGCAGTGCTGGGCGGGGGAGAAGGTACGAGCAGTACTTC. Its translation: CSAGRGRRYEQYF.

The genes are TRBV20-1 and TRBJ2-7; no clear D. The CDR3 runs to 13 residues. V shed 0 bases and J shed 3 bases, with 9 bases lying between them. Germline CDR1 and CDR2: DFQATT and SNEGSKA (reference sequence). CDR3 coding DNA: TGCAGTGCTAGAGAGGGCAGGAGCTACGAGCAGTACTTC. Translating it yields CSAREGRSYEQYF.

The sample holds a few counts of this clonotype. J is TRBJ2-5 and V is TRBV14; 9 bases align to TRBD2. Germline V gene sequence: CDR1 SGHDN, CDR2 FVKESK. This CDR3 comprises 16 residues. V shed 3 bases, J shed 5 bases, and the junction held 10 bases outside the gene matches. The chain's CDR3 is CASSQLLRGGRETQYF. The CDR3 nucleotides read TGTGCCAGCAGCCAGCTCTTGCGGGGGGGCCGGGAGACCCAGTACTTC.

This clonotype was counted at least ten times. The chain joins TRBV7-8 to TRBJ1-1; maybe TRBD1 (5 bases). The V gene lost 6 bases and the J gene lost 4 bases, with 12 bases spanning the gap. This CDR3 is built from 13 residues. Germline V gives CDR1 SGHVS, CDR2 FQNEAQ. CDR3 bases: TGTGCCAGCAGGCTAACAGGTGGCACTGAAGCTTTCTTT. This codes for CASRLTGGTEAFF.

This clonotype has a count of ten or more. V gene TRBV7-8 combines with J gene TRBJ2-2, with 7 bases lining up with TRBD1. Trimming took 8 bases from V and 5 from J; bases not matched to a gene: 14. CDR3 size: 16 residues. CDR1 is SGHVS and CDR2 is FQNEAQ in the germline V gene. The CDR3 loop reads CASPGQGEIRTGELFF. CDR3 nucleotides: TGTGCCAGCCCTGGGCAGGGGGAAATTAGAACCGGGGAGCTGTTTTTT.

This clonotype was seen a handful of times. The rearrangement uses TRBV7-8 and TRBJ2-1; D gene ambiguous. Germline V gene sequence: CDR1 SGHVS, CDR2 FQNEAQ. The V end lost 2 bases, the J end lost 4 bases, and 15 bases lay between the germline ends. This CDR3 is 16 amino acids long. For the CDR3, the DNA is TGTGCCAGCAGCTTAAACGGCCCGGCTCATTACAATGAGCAGTTCTTC. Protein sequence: CASSLNGPAHYNEQFF.

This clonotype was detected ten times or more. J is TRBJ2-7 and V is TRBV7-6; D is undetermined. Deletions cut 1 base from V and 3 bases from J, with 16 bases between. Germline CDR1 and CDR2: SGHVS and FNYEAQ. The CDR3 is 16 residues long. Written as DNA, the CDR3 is TGTGCCAGCAGCTTAGGGCCCACGTCGTACGACTACGAGCAGTACGTC. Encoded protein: CASSLGPTSYDYEQYV.

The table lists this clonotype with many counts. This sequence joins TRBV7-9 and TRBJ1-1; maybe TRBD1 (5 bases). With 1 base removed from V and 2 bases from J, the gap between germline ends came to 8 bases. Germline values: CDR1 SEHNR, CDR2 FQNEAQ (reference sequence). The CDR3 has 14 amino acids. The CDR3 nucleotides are TGTGCCAGCAGCTTAGGACAGTTAAACACTGAAGCTTTCTTT. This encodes CASSLGQLNTEAFF.

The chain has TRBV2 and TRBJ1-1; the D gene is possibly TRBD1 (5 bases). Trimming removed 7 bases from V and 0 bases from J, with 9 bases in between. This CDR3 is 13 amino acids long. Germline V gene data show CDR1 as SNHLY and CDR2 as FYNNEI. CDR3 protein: CASTMTVNTEAFF. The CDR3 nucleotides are TGTGCCAGCACCATGACAGTGAACACTGAAGCTTTCTTT.

DNA of the CDR3: TGCAGCGTCGTCTCGACGCGACAGACCTCCTACGAGCAGTACTTC. Protein: CSVVSTRQTSYEQYF. The chain uses TRBV29-1 and TRBJ2-7; a possible D gene is TRBD1 (5 bases). Germline values: CDR1 SQVTM, CDR2 ANQGSEA. With 6 bases removed from V and 0 bases from J, the gap between germline ends came to 18 bases. CDR3 length: 15 amino acids.

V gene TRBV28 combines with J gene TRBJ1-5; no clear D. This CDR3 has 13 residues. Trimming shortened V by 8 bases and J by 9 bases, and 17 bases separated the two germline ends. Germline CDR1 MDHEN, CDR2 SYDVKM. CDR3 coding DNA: TGTGCCAGCTTCAAGGGAGTTCTTGGGCCCCAGCATTTT. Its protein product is CASFKGVLGPQHF.

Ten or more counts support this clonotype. CDR3 DNA: TGTGCCAGCAGTTTTGAGGGGCGAGGCACCGGGGAGCTGTTTTTT. Protein: CASSFEGRGTGELFF. The chain links TRBV12-3 or TRBV12-4 to TRBJ2-2; perhaps D is TRBD1 or TRBD2 (5 bases each). This CDR3 is built from 15 residues. V gave up 3 bases and J gave up 4 bases, with 12 bases separating them.

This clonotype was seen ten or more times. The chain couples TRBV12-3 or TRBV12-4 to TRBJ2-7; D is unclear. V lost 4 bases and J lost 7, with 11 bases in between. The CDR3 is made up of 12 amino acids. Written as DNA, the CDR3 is TGTGCCAGCAGTTCAGGACGCATGGAGCAGTACTTC. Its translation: CASSSGRMEQYF.

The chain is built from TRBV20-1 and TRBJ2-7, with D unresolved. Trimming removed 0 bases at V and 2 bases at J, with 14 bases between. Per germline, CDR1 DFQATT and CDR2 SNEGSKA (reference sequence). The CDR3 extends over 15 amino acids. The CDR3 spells CSARDFREDPYEQYF. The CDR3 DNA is TGCAGTGCTAGAGATTTCAGAGAAGACCCCTACGAGCAGTACTTC.

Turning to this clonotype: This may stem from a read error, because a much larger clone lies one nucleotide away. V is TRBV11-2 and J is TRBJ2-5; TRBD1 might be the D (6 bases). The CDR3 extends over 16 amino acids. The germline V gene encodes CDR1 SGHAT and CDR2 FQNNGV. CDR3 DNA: TGTGCCAGCAGCGTAGAGGTAACTGGGGGCCAAGAGACCCGGTACTTC. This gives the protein CASSVEVTGGQETRYF. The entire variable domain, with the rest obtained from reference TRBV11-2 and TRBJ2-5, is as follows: EAGVAQSPRYKIIEKRQSVAFWCNPISGHATLYWYQQILGQGPKLLIQFQNNGVVDDSQLPKDRFSAERLKGVDSTLKIQPAKLEDSAVYLCASSVEVTGGQETRYFGPGTRLLVL.

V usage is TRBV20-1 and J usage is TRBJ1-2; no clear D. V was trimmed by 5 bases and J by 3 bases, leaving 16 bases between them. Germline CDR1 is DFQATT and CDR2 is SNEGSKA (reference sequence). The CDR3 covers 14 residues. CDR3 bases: TGCAGTGCTTACCCTAAGCGGGTAGACTATGGCTACACCTTC. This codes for CSAYPKRVDYGYTF.

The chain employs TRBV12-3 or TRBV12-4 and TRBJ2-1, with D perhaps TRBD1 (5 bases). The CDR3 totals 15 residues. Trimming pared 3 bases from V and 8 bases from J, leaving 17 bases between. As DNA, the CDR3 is TGTGCCAGCAGTTTTGTGGGGCTGGGCCCCGATGAGCAGTTCTTC. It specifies CASSFVGLGPDEQFF.

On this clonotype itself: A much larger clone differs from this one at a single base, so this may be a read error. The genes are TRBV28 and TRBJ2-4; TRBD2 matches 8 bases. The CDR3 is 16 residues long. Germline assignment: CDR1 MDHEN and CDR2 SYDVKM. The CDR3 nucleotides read TGTGCCAGCGGTTTCTGGGCGGGGGGAGCCAAAAACATTCAGTACTTC. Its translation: CASGFWAGGAKNIQYF.

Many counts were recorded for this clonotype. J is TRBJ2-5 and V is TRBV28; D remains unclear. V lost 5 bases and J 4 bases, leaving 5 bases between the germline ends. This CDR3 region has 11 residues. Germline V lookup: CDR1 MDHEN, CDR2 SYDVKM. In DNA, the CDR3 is TGTGCCAGCAGTCGGTTAGAGACCCAGTACTTC. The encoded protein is CASSRLETQYF.

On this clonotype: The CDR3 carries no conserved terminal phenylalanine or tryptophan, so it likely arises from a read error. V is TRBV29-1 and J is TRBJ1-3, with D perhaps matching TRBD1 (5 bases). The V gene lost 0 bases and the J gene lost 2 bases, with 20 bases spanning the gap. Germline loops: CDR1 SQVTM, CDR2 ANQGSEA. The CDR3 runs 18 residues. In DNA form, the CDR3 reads TGCAGCGTTGAAGATCGTTCGCAGGGCAGTAGACCTGGAAACACCATATATGTT. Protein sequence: CSVEDRSQGSRPGNTIYV.

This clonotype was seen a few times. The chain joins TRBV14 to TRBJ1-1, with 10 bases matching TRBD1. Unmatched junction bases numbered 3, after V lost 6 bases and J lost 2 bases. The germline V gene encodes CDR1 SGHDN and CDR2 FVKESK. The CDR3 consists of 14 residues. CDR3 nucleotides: TGTGCCAGCAGGGACAGGGGGAGAAACACTGAAGCTTTCTTT. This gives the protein CASRDRGRNTEAFF.

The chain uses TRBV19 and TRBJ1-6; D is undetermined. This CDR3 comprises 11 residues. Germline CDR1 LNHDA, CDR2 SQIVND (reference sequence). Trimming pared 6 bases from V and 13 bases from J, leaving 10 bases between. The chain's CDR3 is CASSQTGPLHF. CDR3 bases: TGTGCCAGTAGCCAGACGGGGCCCCTCCACTTT.

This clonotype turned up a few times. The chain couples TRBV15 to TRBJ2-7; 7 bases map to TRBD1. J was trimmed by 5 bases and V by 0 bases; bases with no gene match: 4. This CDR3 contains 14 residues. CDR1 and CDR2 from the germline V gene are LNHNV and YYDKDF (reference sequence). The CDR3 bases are TGTGCCACCAGCAGAGACAGGGGGATCAACGAGCAGTACGTC. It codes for CATSRDRGINEQYV.

CDR3 coding DNA: TGTGCCAGCAGTTCCAGGGTGAATGAGCAGTTCTTC. Residues: CASSSRVNEQFF. J is TRBJ2-1 and V is TRBV27, with D possibly TRBD1 on 5 matching bases. V was clipped by 4 bases and J by 7 bases, with 8 bases between them. In germline, CDR1 is MNHEY, CDR2 SMNVEV (reference sequence). The CDR3 is 12 residues long.

The DNA of the CDR3 is TGTGCCAGCAGCTTAACTAATCAGGGAGGGTACACCTTC. It encodes CASSLTNQGGYTF. The chain uses TRBV7-3 and TRBJ1-2; tentatively, D is TRBD1 (5 bases). The V gene lost 0 bases and the J gene lost 11 bases, with 13 bases spanning the gap. Germline CDR1 is SGHTA and CDR2 is FQGTGA. This CDR3 comprises 13 residues.